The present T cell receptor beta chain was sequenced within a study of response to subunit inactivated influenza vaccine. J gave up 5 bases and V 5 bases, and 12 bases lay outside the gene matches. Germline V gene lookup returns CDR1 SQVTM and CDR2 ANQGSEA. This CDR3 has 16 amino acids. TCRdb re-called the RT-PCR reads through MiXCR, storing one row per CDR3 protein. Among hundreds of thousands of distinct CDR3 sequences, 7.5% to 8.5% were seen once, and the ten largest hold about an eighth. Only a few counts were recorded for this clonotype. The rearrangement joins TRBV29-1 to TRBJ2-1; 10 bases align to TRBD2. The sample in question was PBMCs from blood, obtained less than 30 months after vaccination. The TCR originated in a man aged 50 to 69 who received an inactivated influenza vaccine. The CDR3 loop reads CSVTFRLAGAHNEQFF. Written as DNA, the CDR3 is TGCAGCGTTACCTTCCGGCTAGCGGGAGCCCACAATGAGCAGTTCTTC.